These T cell receptor beta chains were read from a single sample in a study of shared clonotypes between healthy human individuals. The method was immunoSEQ multiplex PCR; TCRdb's version includes in-frame clones alone and lacks a portion of them. Here the sample spans under 2,500,000 clones, 90% to 96% being singletons. Material: naive CD4+ T cells sorted from blood. The source is a man aged 18-30 years in good health. The CDR3 runs from the conserved cysteine through the conserved F or W. The D gene is left open where the match is weak. Size is stated for part of the rows, as once, few or many counts, or as a class when the clone is expanded.

d_gene	v_gene	j_gene	abundance	CDR3nt	CDR3aa
NA	TRBV6-6	TRBJ1-4	NA	TGTGCCAGCAGACCACCTGTATGGGATGAAAAACTGTTTTTT	CASRPPVWDEKLFF
NA	TRBV6-5	TRBJ1-6	NA	TGTGCCAGCAGTTCTAGGGAGACAAATTCACCCCTCCACTTT	CASSSRETNSPLHF
TRBD1	TRBV7-3	TRBJ2-2	NA	TGTGCCAGCAGCTTACAGACAGGGACCGGGGAGCTGTTTTTT	CASSLQTGTGELFF
TRBD1	TRBV4-1	TRBJ2-7	NA	TGCGCCAGCAGCCAAGCAACAGGGGGCTCCTACGAGCAGTACTTC	CASSQATGGSYEQYF
TRBD1	TRBV5-1	TRBJ2-5	NA	TGCGCCAGCAGCTCGGGGGACAGGGGTCAGAAGACCCAGTACTTC	CASSSGDRGQKTQYF
TRBD1	TRBV18	TRBJ2-7	NA	TGTGCCAGCTCACCAACAGGGGATAACTCCTACGAGCAGTACTTC	CASSPTGDNSYEQYF
NA	TRBV5-6	TRBJ1-3	once	TGTGCCAGCAGCCACCCCGGTACCGACTATTCTGGAAACACCATATATTTT	CASSHPGTDYSGNTIYF
NA	TRBV6-5	TRBJ1-4	NA	TGTGCCAGCAGTTTGGGGGGTTCAGAAAAACTGTTTTTT	CASSLGGSEKLFF
TRBD2	TRBV5-4	TRBJ2-1	NA	TGTGCCAGCAGTGTTGGGGGGGGTAGCGGGCTCTCCAATGAGCAGTTCTTC	CASSVGGGSGLSNEQFF
NA	TRBV6-5	TRBJ2-7	NA	TGTGCCAGCAGTTACCCGCAAAACGAGCAGTACTTC	CASSYPQNEQYF
NA	TRBV28	TRBJ1-1	NA	TGTGCCAGCCTTGGACAGTACACTGAAGCTTTCTTT	CASLGQYTEAFF
NA	TRBV7-3	TRBJ1-6	few	TGTGCCAGCAGCCAGGCAGGGTATAATTCACCCCTCCACTTT	CASSQAGYNSPLHF
NA	TRBV6-5	TRBJ2-7	NA	TGTGCCAGCAGTTACTCGATTCGTAGCGGCTCCTACGAGCAGTACTTC	CASSYSIRSGSYEQYF
NA	TRBV6-1	TRBJ1-1	NA	TGTGCCAGCACCCGGGGCGCGAGCACTGAAGCTTTCTTT	CASTRGASTEAFF
TRBD1	TRBV15	TRBJ2-6	NA	TGTGCCACCAGCAGCCGGGACAGGGGGCACTCCGGGGCCAACGTCCTGACTTTC	CATSSRDRGHSGANVLTF
TRBD1	TRBV11-2	TRBJ2-7	NA	TGTGCCAGCAGCTTAGCCCGGCTGGACAGGGCCTACGAGCAGTACTTC	CASSLARLDRAYEQYF
NA	TRBV7-2	TRBJ2-7	NA	TGTGCCAGCAGCTTAAGCGGGGACACCTACGAGCAGTACTTC	CASSLSGDTYEQYF